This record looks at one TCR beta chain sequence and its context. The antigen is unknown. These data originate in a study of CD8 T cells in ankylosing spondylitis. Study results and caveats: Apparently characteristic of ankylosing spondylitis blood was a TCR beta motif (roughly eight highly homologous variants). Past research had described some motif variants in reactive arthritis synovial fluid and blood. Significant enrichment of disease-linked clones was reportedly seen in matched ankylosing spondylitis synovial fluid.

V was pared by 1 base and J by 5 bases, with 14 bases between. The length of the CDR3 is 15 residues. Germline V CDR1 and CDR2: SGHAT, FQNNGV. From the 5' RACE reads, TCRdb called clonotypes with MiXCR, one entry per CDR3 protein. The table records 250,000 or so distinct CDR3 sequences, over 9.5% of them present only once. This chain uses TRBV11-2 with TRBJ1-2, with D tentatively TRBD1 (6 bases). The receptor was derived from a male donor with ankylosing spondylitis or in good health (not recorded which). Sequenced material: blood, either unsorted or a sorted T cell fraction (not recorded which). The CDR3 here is CASSLAPGAEYGYTF. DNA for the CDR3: TGTGCCAGCAGCTTAGCCCCGGGGGCAGAATATGGCTACACCTTC.